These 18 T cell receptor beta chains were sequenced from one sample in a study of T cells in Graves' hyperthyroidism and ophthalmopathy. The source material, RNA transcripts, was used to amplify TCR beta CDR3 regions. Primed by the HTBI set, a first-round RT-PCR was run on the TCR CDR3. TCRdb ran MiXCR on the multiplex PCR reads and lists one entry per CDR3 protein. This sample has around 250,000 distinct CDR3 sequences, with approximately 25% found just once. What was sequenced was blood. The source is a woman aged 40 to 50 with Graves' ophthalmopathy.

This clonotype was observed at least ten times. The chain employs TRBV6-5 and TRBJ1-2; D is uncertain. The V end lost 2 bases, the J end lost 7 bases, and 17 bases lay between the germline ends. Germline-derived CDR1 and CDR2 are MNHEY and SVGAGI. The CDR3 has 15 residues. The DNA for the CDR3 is TGTGCCAGCAGTTACAGGGCGAGAGGAGGCTTTGGCTACACCTTC. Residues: CASSYRARGGFGYTF.

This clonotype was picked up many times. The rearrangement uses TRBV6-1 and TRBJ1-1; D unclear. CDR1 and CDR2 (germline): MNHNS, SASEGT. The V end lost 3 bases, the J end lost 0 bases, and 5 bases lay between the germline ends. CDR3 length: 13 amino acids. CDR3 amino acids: CASSETLNTEAFF. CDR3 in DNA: TGTGCCAGCAGTGAGACATTGAACACTGAAGCTTTCTTT.

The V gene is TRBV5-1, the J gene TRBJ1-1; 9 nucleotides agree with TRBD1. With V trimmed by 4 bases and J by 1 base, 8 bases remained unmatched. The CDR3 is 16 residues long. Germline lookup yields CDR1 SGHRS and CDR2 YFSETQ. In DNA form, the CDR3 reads TGCGCCAGCAGCCTCGGACAGGGGTCGGCGAACACTGAAGCTTTCTTT. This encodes CASSLGQGSANTEAFF.

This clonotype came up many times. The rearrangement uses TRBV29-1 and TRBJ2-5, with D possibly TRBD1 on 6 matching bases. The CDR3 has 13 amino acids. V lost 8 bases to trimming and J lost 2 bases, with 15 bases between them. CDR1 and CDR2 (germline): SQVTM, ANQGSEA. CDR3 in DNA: TGCAGCTCGAACAGGGCTGGTCAAGAGACCCAGTACTTC. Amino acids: CSSNRAGQETQYF.

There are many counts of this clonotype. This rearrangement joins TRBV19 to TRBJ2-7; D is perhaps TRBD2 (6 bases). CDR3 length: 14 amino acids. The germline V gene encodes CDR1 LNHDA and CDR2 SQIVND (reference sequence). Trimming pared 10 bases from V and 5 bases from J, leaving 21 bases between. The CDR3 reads CATSGLPRGNEQYF. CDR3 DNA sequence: TGTGCCACCTCGGGACTGCCTCGGGGAAACGAGCAGTACTTC. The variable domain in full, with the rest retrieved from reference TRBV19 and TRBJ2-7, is DGGITQSPKYLFRKEGQNVTLSCEQNLNHDAMYWYRQDPGQGLRLIYYSQIVNDFQKGDIAEGYSVSREKKESFPLTVTSAQKNPTAFYLCATSGLPRGNEQYFGPGTRLTVT.

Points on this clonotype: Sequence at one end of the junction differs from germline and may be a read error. CDR3 in amino acids: CATSRDQDRTFF. The CDR3 nucleotides are TGTGCCACCAGCAGAGATCAGGACAGGACATTCTTC. This sequence joins TRBV15 and TRBJ1-2; 7 nucleotides line up with TRBD1. The CDR3 has 12 residues. Germline V gene sequence: CDR1 LNHNV, CDR2 YYDKDF (reference sequence).

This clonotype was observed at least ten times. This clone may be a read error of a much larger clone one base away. The DNA for the CDR3 is TGTGCCAGCGGTGATCATTCTGGGGGGAACACTGAAGCTTTCTTT. This encodes CASGDHSGGNTEAFF. J is TRBJ1-1 and V is TRBV6-1, with D maybe TRBD1 (5 bases). The CDR3 loop spans 15 amino acids. Germline CDR1 reads MNHNS; CDR2 reads SASEGT.

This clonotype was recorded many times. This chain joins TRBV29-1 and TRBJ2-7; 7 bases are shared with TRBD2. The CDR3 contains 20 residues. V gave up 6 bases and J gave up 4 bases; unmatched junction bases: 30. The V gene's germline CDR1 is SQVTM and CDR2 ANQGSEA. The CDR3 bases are TGCAGCGTGGCCGGTCTCCGGTCCGACAGAACGGGACTAAGGACGTACGAGCAGTACTTC. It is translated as CSVAGLRSDRTGLRTYEQYF.

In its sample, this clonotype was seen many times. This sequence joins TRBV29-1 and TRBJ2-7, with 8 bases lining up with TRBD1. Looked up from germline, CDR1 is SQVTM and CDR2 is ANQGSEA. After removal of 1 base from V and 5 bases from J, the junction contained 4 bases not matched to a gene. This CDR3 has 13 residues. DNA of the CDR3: TGCAGCGTTGAAGGGGACAGGAGGGACGAGCAGTACTTC. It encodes CSVEGDRRDEQYF.

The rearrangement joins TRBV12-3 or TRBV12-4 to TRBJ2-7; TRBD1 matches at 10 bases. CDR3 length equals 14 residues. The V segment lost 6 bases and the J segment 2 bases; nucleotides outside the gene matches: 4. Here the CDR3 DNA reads TGTGCCAGCAGGAGGACAGGGGGAACCTACGAGCAGTACTTC. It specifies CASRRTGGTYEQYF.

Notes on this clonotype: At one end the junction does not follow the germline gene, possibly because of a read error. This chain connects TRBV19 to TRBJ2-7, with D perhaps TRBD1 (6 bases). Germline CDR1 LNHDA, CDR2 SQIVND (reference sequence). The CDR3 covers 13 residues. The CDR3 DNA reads TGTGCCAGTAGTAAGGCCAGGGGCTACGAGCAGTGCTTC. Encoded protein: CASSKARGYEQCF.

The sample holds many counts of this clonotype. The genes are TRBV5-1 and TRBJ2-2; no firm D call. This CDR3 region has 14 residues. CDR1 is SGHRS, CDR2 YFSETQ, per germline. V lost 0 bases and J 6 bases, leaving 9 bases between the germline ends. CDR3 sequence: CASSLAGQSGELFF. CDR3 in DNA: TGCGCCAGCAGCTTGGCCGGTCAATCCGGGGAGCTGTTTTTT.

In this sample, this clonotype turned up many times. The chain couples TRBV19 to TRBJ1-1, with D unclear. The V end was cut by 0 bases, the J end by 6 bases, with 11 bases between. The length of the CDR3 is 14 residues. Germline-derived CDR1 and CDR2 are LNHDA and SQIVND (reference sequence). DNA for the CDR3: TGTGCCAGTAGTATAGAGGTCACAGCATCTGAAGCTTTCTTT. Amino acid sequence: CASSIEVTASEAFF.

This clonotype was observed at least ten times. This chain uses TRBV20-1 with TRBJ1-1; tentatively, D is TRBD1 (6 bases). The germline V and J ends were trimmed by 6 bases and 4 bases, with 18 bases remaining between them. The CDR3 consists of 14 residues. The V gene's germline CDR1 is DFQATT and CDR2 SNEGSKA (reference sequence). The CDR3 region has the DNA TGCAGTGCCGCCCTGACCACGGGGGCCACTGAAGCTTTCTTT. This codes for CSAALTTGATEAFF.

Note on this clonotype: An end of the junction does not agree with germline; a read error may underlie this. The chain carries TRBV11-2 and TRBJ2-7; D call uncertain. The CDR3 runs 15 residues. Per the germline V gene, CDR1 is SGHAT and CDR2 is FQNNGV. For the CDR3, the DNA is TGTGCCAGCAGCTTCGGCGCGAGACACACCTACGAGCAGTGCTTC. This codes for CASSFGARHTYEQCF.

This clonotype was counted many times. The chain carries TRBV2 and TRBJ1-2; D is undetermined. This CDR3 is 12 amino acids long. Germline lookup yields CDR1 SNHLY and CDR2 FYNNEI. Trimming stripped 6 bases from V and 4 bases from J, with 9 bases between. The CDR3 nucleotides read TGTGCCAGCAGGAGGCAGCCCTATGGCTACACCTTC. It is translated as CASRRQPYGYTF.

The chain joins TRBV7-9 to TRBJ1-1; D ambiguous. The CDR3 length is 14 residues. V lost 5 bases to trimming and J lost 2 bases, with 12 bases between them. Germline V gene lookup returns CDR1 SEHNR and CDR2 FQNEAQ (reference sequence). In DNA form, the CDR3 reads TGTGCCAGCAGCCCGACTGAAAGTAACACTGAAGCTTTCTTT. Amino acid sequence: CASSPTESNTEAFF.

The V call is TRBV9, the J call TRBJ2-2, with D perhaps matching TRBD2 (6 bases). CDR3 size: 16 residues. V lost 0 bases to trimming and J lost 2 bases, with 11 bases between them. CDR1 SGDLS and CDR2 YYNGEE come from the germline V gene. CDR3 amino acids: CASSVGEGGNTGELFF. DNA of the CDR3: TGTGCCAGCAGCGTAGGAGAGGGAGGAAACACCGGGGAGCTGTTTTTT.